Below, 32 T cell receptor beta chains from the same sample are listed, as sequenced in a study of T cell repertoires and HLA-DP antigens. Repertoires were generated with immunoSEQ multiplex PCR, while TCRdb's copy carries only in-frame clones and drops some. This table holds about 120,000 clones, 80% to 95% found once. Which antigens these TCRs recognize remains unknown. The sequencing sample was made of CD4+ T cells from PBMCs. Receptors originate from a woman aged 18-29 years in good health and CMV-seronegative.

The V and J genes are TRBV18 and TRBJ1-5; D uncertain. The V and J ends lost 2 bases and 0 bases respectively, with 8 bases between them. CDR3 length equals 15 residues. Germline loops: CDR1 KGHSH, CDR2 LQKENI. The CDR3 protein is CASSPNSYSNQPQHF. CDR3 nucleotides: TGTGCCAGCTCACCAAATTCCTATAGCAATCAGCCCCAGCATTTT.

This rearrangement joins TRBV18 to TRBJ1-6; TRBD1 matches 10 bases. The CDR3 consists of 15 residues. Germline CDR1 reads KGHSH; CDR2 reads LQKENI. V lost 8 bases to trimming and J lost 5 bases; unmatched junction nucleotides: 6. The CDR3 loop is CASVLGTGDNSPLHF. The CDR3 region has the DNA TGTGCCAGCGTTCTCGGGACAGGGGATAATTCACCCCTCCACTTT.

V gene TRBV6-1 combines with J gene TRBJ1-1; D is unclear. The germline gives CDR1 MNHNS, CDR2 SASEGT. This CDR3 spans 11 amino acids. V was shortened by 6 bases and J by 12 bases, with 14 bases between the two germline ends. CDR3 coding DNA: TGTGCCAGCAGCCCCGGGTCGCGCTCTTTCTTT. Amino acids: CASSPGSRSFF.

The chain recombines TRBV7-8 with TRBJ2-2, with D maybe TRBD1 (6 bases). CDR3 length equals 14 residues. Germline-derived CDR1 and CDR2 are SGHVS and FQNEAQ. Trimming cost V 5 bases and J 6 bases, with 13 bases left between them. The CDR3: CASSPQGQAGELFF. For the CDR3, the DNA is TGTGCCAGCAGCCCGCAGGGGCAGGCCGGGGAGCTGTTTTTT.

V gene TRBV5-4 combines with J gene TRBJ2-5; TRBD1 aligns across 8 bases. This CDR3 is built from 16 residues. Per germline, CDR1 SGHNT and CDR2 YYREEE (reference sequence). The junction had 10 bases not matched to a gene; V was cut back by 1 base and J by 5 bases. The CDR3 DNA reads as TGTGCCAGCAGCTTGCCGCTTGGACAGGGTACTGAGACCCAGTACTTC. This encodes CASSLPLGQGTETQYF.

This rearrangement joins TRBV7-2 to TRBJ1-1; D is unresolved. The V end lost 3 bases, the J end lost 6 bases, and 2 bases lay between the germline ends. There are 10 residues in the CDR3. Looked up from germline, CDR1 is SGHTA and CDR2 is FQGNSA. CDR3 nucleotide sequence: TGTGCCAGCAGCTTGGCTGAAGCTTTCTTT. This sequence encodes CASSLAEAFF. Variable domain in full (rest from reference TRBV7-2 and TRBJ1-1): GAGVSQSPSNKVTEKGKDVELRCDPISGHTALYWYRQSLGQGLEFLIYFQGNSAPDKSGLPSDRFSAERTGGSVSTLTIQRTQQEDSAVYLCASSLAEAFFGQGTRLTVV.

This chain connects TRBV5-1 to TRBJ2-1; TRBD2 matches 12 bases. CDR3 length equals 15 residues. J gave up 6 bases and V 7 bases, and 8 bases lay outside the gene matches. Germline-derived CDR1 and CDR2 are SGHRS and YFSETQ. In nucleotides, the CDR3 is TGCGCCAGCCGTATTCTAGCGGGAGGGCCCAATGAGCAGTTCTTC. This codes for CASRILAGGPNEQFF.

The CDR3 spells CSVAERLRGWEQFF. In nucleotides, the CDR3 is TGCAGCGTTGCTGAGCGGTTGCGGGGCTGGGAGCAGTTCTTC. The chain has TRBV29-1 and TRBJ2-1; a possible D gene is TRBD2 (6 bases). The CDR3 runs 14 residues. Between the trimmed V and J ends, which lost 4 bases and 10 bases, there was a span of 20 bases. Looked up from germline, CDR1 is SQVTM and CDR2 is ANQGSEA.

This rearrangement joins TRBV7-2 to TRBJ1-6; D might be TRBD1 (6 bases). The germline V and J ends were trimmed by 5 bases and 10 bases, with 15 bases remaining between them. This CDR3 has 14 residues. Germline assignment: CDR1 SGHTA and CDR2 FQGNSA. Here the CDR3 DNA reads TGTGCCAGCAGCCTAAACAGGGTTGGGTCACCCCTCCACTTT. Amino acids: CASSLNRVGSPLHF. Filled out from reference TRBV7-2 and TRBJ1-6, the complete variable domain reads GAGVSQSPSNKVTEKGKDVELRCDPISGHTALYWYRQSLGQGLEFLIYFQGNSAPDKSGLPSDRFSAERTGGSVSTLTIQRTQQEDSAVYLCASSLNRVGSPLHFGNGTRLTVT.

This sequence joins TRBV28 and TRBJ2-7; possible D gene TRBD2, 6 bases. Germline V gene lookup returns CDR1 MDHEN and CDR2 SYDVKM. V lost 1 base and J 3 bases, leaving 13 bases between the germline ends. This CDR3 spans 15 amino acids. CDR3: CASSLSAGLIYEQYF. The CDR3 nucleotides read TGTGCCAGCAGTTTATCTGCGGGACTGATCTACGAGCAGTACTTC.

The J gene is TRBJ2-4, the V gene TRBV18, with 8 bases matching TRBD2. Trimming took 5 bases from V and 0 from J; bases not matched to a gene: 3. Germline assignment: CDR1 KGHSH and CDR2 LQKENI. The CDR3 consists of 15 residues. The CDR3 here is CASSSGGLAKNIQYF. For the CDR3, the DNA is TGTGCCAGCTCAAGCGGGGGCCTAGCCAAAAACATTCAGTACTTC.

This clone showed up just once. This chain joins TRBV19 and TRBJ1-5; 9 bases map to TRBD1. The trim removed 3 bases at V and 2 bases at J, leaving 5 bases unmatched. The CDR3 covers 16 residues. Germline V CDR1 and CDR2: LNHDA, SQIVND (reference sequence). CDR3 in DNA: TGTGCCAGTAGTATTACAGGGGGCGCGGGCAATCAGCCCCAGCATTTT. Its protein is CASSITGGAGNQPQHF.

This clone appeared once. The V call is TRBV5-1, the J call TRBJ2-4; 9 bases fit TRBD1. The V segment lost 5 bases and the J segment 1 base; nucleotides outside the gene matches: 4. Germline V gives CDR1 SGHRS, CDR2 YFSETQ. The CDR3 extends over 15 amino acids. CDR3 sequence: CASSVTGGAKNIQYF. The CDR3 DNA reads TGCGCCAGCAGTGTGACAGGGGGGGCCAAAAACATTCAGTACTTC.

V is TRBV15 and J is TRBJ2-3; 8 nucleotides line up with TRBD1. CDR3 size: 14 residues. V trimming: 3 bases; J trimming: 7 bases; junction bases outside the gene matches: 6. Germline CDR1 reads LNHNV; CDR2 reads YYDKDF (reference sequence). The CDR3 DNA sequence: TGTGCCACCAGCAGTACCGGACAGGGAAATACGCAGTATTTT. Translation: CATSSTGQGNTQYF. The complete variable domain, with remaining parts taken from reference TRBV15 and TRBJ2-3, reads DAMVIQNPRYQVTQFGKPVTLSCSQTLNHNVMYWYQQKSSQAPKLLFHYYDKDFNNEADTPDNFQSRRPNTSFCFLDIRSPGLGDTAMYLCATSSTGQGNTQYFGPGTRLTVL.

CDR3 coding DNA: TGCGCCAGCGGCCGTGGGGGAGGGGTCTCCTACGAGCAGTACTTC. Translating gives CASGRGGGVSYEQYF. The chain couples TRBV5-1 to TRBJ2-7, with 7 bases matching TRBD2. V lost 7 bases and J lost 0; bases outside the gene matches: 10. CDR1 and CDR2 from the germline V gene are SGHRS and YFSETQ. The CDR3 runs 15 residues.

The CDR3 loop reads CSVEIVRGINTEAFF. CDR3 in DNA: TGCAGCGTTGAAATCGTCAGGGGGATTAACACTGAAGCTTTCTTT. The chain carries TRBV29-1 and TRBJ1-1; TRBD1 matches at 7 bases. V lost 2 bases, J lost 2 bases, and 8 bases stayed unmatched. CDR1 is SQVTM and CDR2 is ANQGSEA in the germline V gene. The CDR3 spans 15 residues.

The rearrangement uses TRBV2 and TRBJ2-1; the match to TRBD2 covers 13 bases. The CDR3 consists of 15 residues. Germline V lookup: CDR1 SNHLY, CDR2 FYNNEI. Trimming at V came to 5 bases and at J to 6 bases, leaving 4 bases not matched to a gene. In DNA, the CDR3 is TGTGCCAGCAGTTCAGGACTAGCGGGGGCCAATGAGCAGTTCTTC. It specifies CASSSGLAGANEQFF.

The chain is built from TRBV11-3 and TRBJ2-1; the match to TRBD2 covers 8 bases. J gave up 1 base and V 4 bases, and 18 bases lay outside the gene matches. The CDR3 runs to 20 residues. Germline lookup yields CDR1 SGHNT and CDR2 YENEEA. The CDR3 loop is CASSSGWKTGTRGSYNEQFF. The CDR3 DNA follows: TGTGCCAGCAGCTCTGGGTGGAAAACCGGGACTAGGGGTTCCTACAATGAGCAGTTCTTC.

The chain recombines TRBV11-2 with TRBJ2-7; D possibly corresponds to TRBD2 (5 bases). The CDR3 extends over 15 amino acids. Trimming took 1 base from V and 4 from J, leaving 14 bases between them. Germline lookup yields CDR1 SGHAT and CDR2 FQNNGV. This CDR3 is CASSLAGTLSYEQYV. The CDR3 DNA sequence: TGTGCCAGCAGCTTAGCGGGAACTTTATCTTACGAGCAGTACGTC.

V and J are TRBV11-3 and TRBJ2-3; 7 bases are a match to TRBD2. The V segment lost 8 bases and the J segment 6 bases; nucleotides outside the gene matches: 14. Germline CDR1 reads SGHNT; CDR2 reads YENEEA. This CDR3 is built from 15 residues. CDR3 region: CASSSGGSVSDTQYF. DNA of the CDR3: TGTGCCAGCTCTAGCGGCGGGAGCGTATCGGATACGCAGTATTTT.

The chain employs TRBV2 and TRBJ2-2; D is possibly TRBD2 (6 bases). V lost 4 bases, J lost 6 bases, and 9 bases lay in between. Germline-derived CDR1 and CDR2 are SNHLY and FYNNEI. The CDR3 length is 13 residues. Written as DNA, the CDR3 is TGTGCCAGCAGTGTACTAGCCGCCGGGGAGCTGTTTTTT. Translated, it gives CASSVLAAGELFF.

The chain couples TRBV7-9 to TRBJ1-1; D call uncertain. CDR1 and CDR2 from the germline V gene are SEHNR and FQNEAQ (reference sequence). This CDR3 has 15 amino acids. The germline V and J ends were trimmed by 3 bases and 4 bases, with 15 bases remaining between them. CDR3 coding DNA: TGTGCCAGCAGCTTCCAATTTAAGTCGAGCACTGAAGCTTTCTTT. Its protein is CASSFQFKSSTEAFF.

This sequence joins TRBV21-1 and TRBJ1-1; the table's D gene call, TRBD1, was not cross checked with the DNA. TRBV21-1 is annotated as a pseudogene. The CDR3 extends over 15 amino acids. The CDR3 region is CASSSLRQSNTEAFF. The CDR3 DNA follows: TGTGCCAGCAGCAGCCTTAGACAGTCGAACACTGAAGCTTTCTTT.

The rearrangement links TRBV28 to TRBJ1-5, with TRBD1 as a possible D gene (5 bases). The CDR3 totals 15 residues. The germline V gene has CDR1 MDHEN and CDR2 SYDVKM. V shed 5 bases and J shed 0 bases, with 11 bases lying between them. CDR3: CASSITGYSNQPQHF. CDR3 DNA sequence: TGTGCCAGCAGTATAACAGGATATAGCAATCAGCCCCAGCATTTT.

V is TRBV11-2 and J is TRBJ2-2; D is ambiguous. Trimming took 5 bases from V and 1 from J, leaving 11 bases between them. This CDR3 region has 15 residues. Germline lookup yields CDR1 SGHAT and CDR2 FQNNGV. CDR3 amino acids: CASSGTRRNTGELFF. For the CDR3, the DNA is TGTGCCAGCAGCGGAACGCGACGGAACACCGGGGAGCTGTTTTTT.

The rearrangement uses TRBV6-5 and TRBJ2-1, with 10 positions matching TRBD1. Germline loops: CDR1 MNHEY, CDR2 SVGAGI. V dropped 6 bases and J dropped 6; count of bases not matched to a gene: 8. This CDR3 spans 15 amino acids. The CDR3 spells CASRGRDRGGNEQFF. In DNA form, the CDR3 reads TGTGCCAGCAGGGGTCGGGACAGGGGCGGCAATGAGCAGTTCTTC.

This chain uses TRBV28 with TRBJ1-2, with 8 bases fitting TRBD1. V was clipped by 10 bases and J by 4 bases; unmatched bases: 8. The CDR3 contains 13 residues. Germline-derived CDR1 and CDR2 are MDHEN and SYDVKM. The CDR3 region is CAISDRGPYGYTF. The CDR3 DNA is TGTGCCATAAGCGACAGGGGACCCTATGGCTACACCTTC.

This clone was counted once. The chain joins TRBV19 to TRBJ1-3; no clear D. This CDR3 has 12 amino acids. Looked up from germline, CDR1 is LNHDA and CDR2 is SQIVND (reference sequence). Trimming cost V 6 bases and J 2 bases, with 5 bases left between them. The chain's CDR3 is CASSQPGNTIYF. The CDR3, as DNA: TGTGCCAGTAGCCAGCCTGGAAACACCATATATTTT.

This clone appeared a single time. The gene calls are TRBV6-5 and TRBJ1-1; 7 bases align to TRBD1. J was trimmed by 4 bases and V by 7 bases; bases with no gene match: 3. Germline V gene sequence: CDR1 MNHEY, CDR2 SVGAGI. CDR3 length: 12 residues. The CDR3 DNA is TGTGCCAGCATTTCAGGGGGCACTGAAGCTTTCTTT. Protein product: CASISGGTEAFF.

The CDR3 DNA reads TGCGCCAGCAGAACGGACTCCTATGGCTACACCTTC. Its protein product is CASRTDSYGYTF. The V call is TRBV5-1, the J call TRBJ1-2, with D unclear. In germline, CDR1 is SGHRS, CDR2 YFSETQ. The CDR3 totals 12 residues. Trimming took off 5 bases at V and 4 bases at J, with 9 bases between the two ends.

The V call is TRBV7-2, the J call TRBJ2-1, with no clear D. CDR1 is SGHTA and CDR2 is FQGNSA in the germline V gene. The CDR3 runs 13 residues. V lost 7 bases, J lost 4 bases, and 11 bases lay in between. The DNA for the CDR3 is TGTGCCAGCACCCGGCACGGTTACAATGAGCAGTTCTTC. It is translated as CASTRHGYNEQFF.

The rearrangement joins TRBV6-5 to TRBJ1-1; D is undetermined. Germline V lookup: CDR1 MNHEY, CDR2 SVGAGI. V shed 2 bases and J shed 10 bases, with 11 bases lying between them. The length of the CDR3 is 12 residues. The CDR3 spells CASSYPGRGAFF. In nucleotides, the CDR3 is TGTGCCAGCAGTTACCCCGGACGGGGAGCTTTCTTT.